These 20 T cell receptor beta chains came from one sample sequenced in a study of ipilimumab plus nivolumab after autologous stem cell transplantation. Some clones are missing from TCRdb's copy, which holds only in-frame ones; the method was immunoSEQ multiplex PCR. The sample has roughly 20,000 clones; 70% to 85% are singletons. The sample was PBMCs, taken in a trial of ipilimumab plus nivolumab as post-transplant consolidation. The receptors stem from a male donor with diffuse large B-cell lymphoma.

The chain joins TRBV28 to TRBJ2-2; 15 bases map to TRBD2. Germline-derived CDR1 and CDR2 are MDHEN and SYDVKM. V gave up 5 bases and J gave up 3 bases; unmatched junction bases: 7. This CDR3 contains 18 residues. CDR3 DNA: TGTGCCAGCAGTCTCCGGACTAGCGGGGGGGCTCACACCGGGGAGCTGTTTTTT. It yields the protein CASSLRTSGGAHTGELFF.

The rearrangement uses TRBV2 and TRBJ2-1; weak D call: TRBD1 (6 bases). V lost 6 bases and J 9 bases, leaving 15 bases between the germline ends. The CDR3 length is 13 residues. Per the germline V gene, CDR1 is SNHLY and CDR2 is FYNNEI. The CDR3 DNA reads TGTGCCAGCAGGGCATCCCCCAGGGGTGAGCAGTTCTTC. Protein sequence: CASRASPRGEQFF.

CDR3 loop: CASSRDSAGGYTF. For the CDR3, the DNA is TGTGCCAGCAGTCGAGATTCTGCCGGGGGCTACACCTTC. The rearrangement joins TRBV7-8 to TRBJ1-2; no definite D call. Germline V lookup: CDR1 SGHVS, CDR2 FQNEAQ. Trimming removed 6 bases from V and 8 bases from J, with 16 bases in between. There are 13 residues in the CDR3.

This chain links TRBV5-1 with TRBJ1-1; D is perhaps TRBD1 (5 bases). CDR3 length: 15 residues. CDR1 and CDR2 (germline): SGHRS, YFSETQ. V was clipped by 4 bases and J by 0 bases, with 13 bases between them. CDR3 in DNA: TGCGCCAGCAGCCCCGGGACGTCCATGAACACTGAAGCTTTCTTT. Encoded protein: CASSPGTSMNTEAFF.

V usage is TRBV19 and J usage is TRBJ2-7; 10 nucleotides line up with TRBD1. Germline lookup yields CDR1 LNHDA and CDR2 SQIVND (reference sequence). V shed 1 base and J 4 bases; nucleotides not matched to a gene: 4. The CDR3 has 15 residues. CDR3 region: CASSIADRGLYEQYF. CDR3 nucleotide sequence: TGTGCCAGTAGTATAGCCGACAGGGGGCTGTACGAGCAGTACTTC.

The gene calls are TRBV7-2 and TRBJ1-4; no clear D gene. Trimming stripped 5 bases from V and 1 base from J, with 11 bases between. The V gene's germline CDR1 is SGHTA and CDR2 FQGNSA. The CDR3 is 15 amino acids. The CDR3 nucleotides are TGTGCCAGCAGCCAGGTCCAGCAAACTAATGAAAAACTGTTTTTT. This translates into CASSQVQQTNEKLFF.

The chain uses TRBV6-5 and TRBJ2-3; the D is unclear. Germline values: CDR1 MNHEY, CDR2 SVGAGI. V lost 0 bases and J lost 3, with 13 bases in between. The CDR3 spans 16 residues. The CDR3 nucleotides are TGTGCCAGCAGTTACTCGACGCAGGTCGGGACAGATACGCAGTATTTT. Protein sequence: CASSYSTQVGTDTQYF.

The chain uses TRBV5-8 and TRBJ2-4; 7 positions agree with TRBD2. The CDR3 extends over 12 amino acids. Germline CDR1 reads SGHTS; CDR2 reads YDEGEE. Unmatched junction bases numbered 6, after V lost 7 bases and J lost 8 bases. The CDR3 DNA reads TGTGCCAGCTTATTCCGGGGGGACATTCAGTACTTC. Residues: CASLFRGDIQYF.

This clone came up a few times. The chain uses TRBV5-4 and TRBJ1-2; D is ambiguous. Germline loops: CDR1 SGHNT, CDR2 YYREEE (reference sequence). V lost 1 base to trimming and J lost 4 bases, with 14 bases between them. The CDR3 sequence is 15 residues long. In DNA, the CDR3 is TGTGCCAGCAGCTTGAAACACACGTGGCCCTATGGCTACACCTTC. It specifies CASSLKHTWPYGYTF.

This clone was detected a few times. V and J are TRBV7-8 and TRBJ1-5; D possibly corresponds to TRBD1 (6 bases). Per germline, CDR1 SGHVS and CDR2 FQNEAQ. This CDR3 has 15 residues. The germline V and J ends were trimmed by 4 bases and 3 bases, with 13 bases remaining between them. In DNA form, the CDR3 reads TGTGCCAGCAGCTCTCGGGGGGGGCCCAATCAGCCCCAGCATTTT. Translating it yields CASSSRGGPNQPQHF.

CDR3 sequence (DNA): TGTGCCAGCAGCTTACGTCACAGGGATCAAGAGACCCAGTACTTC. This codes for CASSLRHRDQETQYF. The chain combines TRBV7-3 with TRBJ2-5; D may be TRBD1 (6 bases). Trimming took 2 bases from V and 2 from J, leaving 12 bases between them. Germline V lookup: CDR1 SGHTA, CDR2 FQGTGA. The length of the CDR3 is 15 residues.

This clone has only one observation. J is TRBJ2-7 and V is TRBV5-1, with a possible D match to TRBD2 (5 bases). This CDR3 spans 13 amino acids. CDR1 and CDR2 from the germline V gene are SGHRS and YFSETQ. Trimming left V 4 bases short and J 3 bases short, with 11 bases between. The CDR3 here is CASSLTGDYEQYF. The CDR3 DNA is TGCGCCAGCAGCCTTACCGGGGACTACGAGCAGTACTTC.

This clone was detected many times. The V and J genes are TRBV5-1 and TRBJ1-1; D gene uncertain. V was pared by 1 base and J by 4 bases, with 17 bases between. The CDR3 is 16 amino acids. Germline-derived CDR1 and CDR2 are SGHRS and YFSETQ. Here the CDR3 reads CASSLNRMKGSTEAFF. Written as DNA, the CDR3 is TGCGCCAGCAGCTTGAATAGGATGAAGGGATCCACTGAAGCTTTCTTT.

This clone was picked up one time. The V gene is TRBV5-6, the J gene TRBJ1-2; the D is unclear. The length of the CDR3 is 13 residues. Looked up from germline, CDR1 is SGHDT and CDR2 is YYEEEE. V was pared by 5 bases and J by 2 bases, with 10 bases between. CDR3 DNA: TGTGCCAGCAGACTAACAGAGAACTATGGCTACACCTTC. Translating it yields CASRLTENYGYTF.

This chain's CDR3 is CASGQGNTGELFF. CDR3 nucleotides: TGTGCCAGCGGGCAGGGAAACACCGGGGAGCTGTTTTTT. The chain combines TRBV7-3 with TRBJ2-2, with D possibly matching TRBD1 (5 bases). The V end lost 8 bases, the J end lost 2 bases, and 9 bases lay between the germline ends. The germline V gene encodes CDR1 SGHTA and CDR2 FQGTGA. The CDR3 contains 13 residues. The full variable domain, with the rest looked up from reference TRBV7-3 and TRBJ2-2, is GAGVSQTPSNKVTEKGKYVELRCDPISGHTALYWYRQSLGQGPEFLIYFQGTGAADDSGLPNDRFFAVRPEGSVSTLKIQRTERGDSAVYLCASGQGNTGELFFGEGSRLTVL.

The J gene is TRBJ1-5, the V gene TRBV10-3; no clear D gene. This CDR3 contains 13 residues. The germline V gene has CDR1 ENHRY and CDR2 SYGVKD. V dropped 5 bases and J dropped 5 bases, with 10 bases sitting between them. This chain's CDR3 is CAISPDEDQPQHF. The CDR3 region has the DNA TGTGCCATCAGTCCGGACGAGGATCAGCCCCAGCATTTT.

This sequence joins TRBV5-6 and TRBJ2-3, with D unresolved. Between the trimmed V and J ends, which lost 0 bases and 4 bases, there was a span of 6 bases. There are 13 residues in the CDR3. Germline assignment: CDR1 SGHDT and CDR2 YYEEEE. CDR3 amino acids: CASSLERADTQYF. The CDR3 region has the DNA TGTGCCAGCAGCTTGGAAAGGGCAGATACGCAGTATTTT.

The rearrangement links TRBV18 to TRBJ2-7; possibly TRBD1 for D (6 bases). The germline V and J ends were trimmed by 2 bases and 6 bases, with 8 bases remaining between them. The germline V gene encodes CDR1 KGHSH and CDR2 LQKENI. The CDR3 runs 12 residues. For the CDR3, the DNA is TGTGCCAGCTCACCAAAGGACAGCGAGCAGTACTTC. Translating gives CASSPKDSEQYF.

This chain uses TRBV5-1 with TRBJ1-3; D remains ambiguous. Looked up from germline, CDR1 is SGHRS and CDR2 is YFSETQ. Trimming stripped 4 bases from V and 0 bases from J, with 8 bases between. The CDR3 length is 14 residues. The CDR3 DNA reads TGCGCCAGCAGCCCCGGGAACTCTGGAAACACCATATATTTT. As protein: CASSPGNSGNTIYF.

The chain combines TRBV7-2 with TRBJ1-3, with 7 nucleotides matching TRBD1. The germline CDR1 and CDR2 sequences are SGHTA and FQGNSA. The J segment lost 0 bases and the V segment lost 3 bases, leaving 5 bases of the junction unmatched. The CDR3 extends over 16 amino acids. DNA for the CDR3: TGTGCCAGCAGCTTCTCACAGGGGAGCTCTGGAAACACCATATATTTT. The encoded protein is CASSFSQGSSGNTIYF.